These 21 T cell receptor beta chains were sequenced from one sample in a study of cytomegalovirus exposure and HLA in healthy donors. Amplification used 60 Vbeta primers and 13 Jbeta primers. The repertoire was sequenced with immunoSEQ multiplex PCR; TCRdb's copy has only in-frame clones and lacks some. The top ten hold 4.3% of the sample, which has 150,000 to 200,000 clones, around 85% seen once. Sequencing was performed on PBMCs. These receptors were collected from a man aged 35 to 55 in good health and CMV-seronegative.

CDR3 sequence: CASSPTTSTYEQYF. Here the CDR3 DNA reads TGTGCCAGCAGCCCGACAACTAGCACCTACGAGCAGTACTTC. V and J are TRBV7-9 and TRBJ2-7, with a possible D match to TRBD2 (6 bases). V lost 5 bases and J 2 bases, leaving 13 bases between the germline ends. CDR3 size: 14 residues. Germline CDR1 and CDR2: SEHNR and FQNEAQ (reference sequence).

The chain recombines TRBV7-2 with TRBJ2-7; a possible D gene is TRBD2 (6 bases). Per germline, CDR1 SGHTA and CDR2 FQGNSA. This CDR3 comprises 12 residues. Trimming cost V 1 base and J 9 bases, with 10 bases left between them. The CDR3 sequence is CASSLVLGGQYF. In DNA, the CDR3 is TGTGCCAGCAGCTTAGTCCTGGGGGGGCAGTACTTC.

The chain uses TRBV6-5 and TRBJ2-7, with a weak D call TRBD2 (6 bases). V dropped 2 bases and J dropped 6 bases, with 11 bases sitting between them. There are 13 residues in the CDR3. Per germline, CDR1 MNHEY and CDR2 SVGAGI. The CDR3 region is CASSYKEGLEQYF. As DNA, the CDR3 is TGTGCCAGCAGTTACAAGGAGGGCCTCGAGCAGTACTTC.

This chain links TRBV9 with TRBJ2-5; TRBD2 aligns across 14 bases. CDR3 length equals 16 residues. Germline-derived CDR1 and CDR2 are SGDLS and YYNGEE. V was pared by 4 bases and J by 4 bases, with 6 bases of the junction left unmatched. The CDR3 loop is CASSPGLAGGRETQYF. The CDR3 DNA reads TGTGCCAGCAGCCCAGGACTAGCGGGGGGTAGAGAGACCCAGTACTTC. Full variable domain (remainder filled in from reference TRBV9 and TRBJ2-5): DSGVTQTPKHLITATGQRVTLRCSPRSGDLSVYWYQQSLDQGLQFLIQYYNGEERAKGNILERFSAQQFPDLHSELNLSSLELGDSALYFCASSPGLAGGRETQYFGPGTRLLVL.

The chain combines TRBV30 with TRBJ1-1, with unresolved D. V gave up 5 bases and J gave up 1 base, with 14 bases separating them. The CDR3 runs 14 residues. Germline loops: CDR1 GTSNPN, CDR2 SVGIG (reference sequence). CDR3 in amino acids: CAWVLRGWNTEAFF. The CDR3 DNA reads TGTGCCTGGGTCCTTAGAGGGTGGAACACTGAAGCTTTCTTT. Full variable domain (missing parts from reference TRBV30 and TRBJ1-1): SQTIHQWPATLVQPVGSPLSLECTVEGTSNPNLYWYRQAAGRGLQLLFYSVGIGQISSEVPQNLSASRPQDRQFILSSKKLLLSDSGFYLCAWVLRGWNTEAFFGQGTRLTVV.

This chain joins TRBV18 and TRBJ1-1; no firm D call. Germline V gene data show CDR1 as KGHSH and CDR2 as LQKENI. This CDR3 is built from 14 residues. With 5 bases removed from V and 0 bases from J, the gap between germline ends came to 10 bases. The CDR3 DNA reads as TGTGCCAGCTCAGCCCAGTTCATGAACACTGAAGCTTTCTTT. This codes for CASSAQFMNTEAFF.

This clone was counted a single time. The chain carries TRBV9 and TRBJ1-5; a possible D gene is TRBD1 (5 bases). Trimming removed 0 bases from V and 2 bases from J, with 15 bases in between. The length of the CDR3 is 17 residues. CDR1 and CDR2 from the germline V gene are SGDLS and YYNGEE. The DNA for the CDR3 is TGTGCCAGCAGCGTAGTAGAAGGGGCCTTTGGCAATCAGCCCCAGCATTTT. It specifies CASSVVEGAFGNQPQHF.

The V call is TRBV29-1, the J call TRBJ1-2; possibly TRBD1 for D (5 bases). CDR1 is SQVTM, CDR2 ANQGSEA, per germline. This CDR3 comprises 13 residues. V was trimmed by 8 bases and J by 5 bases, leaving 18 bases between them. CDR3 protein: CSSSRVGEYGYTF. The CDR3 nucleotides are TGCAGCTCGTCCAGGGTTGGAGAATATGGCTACACCTTC. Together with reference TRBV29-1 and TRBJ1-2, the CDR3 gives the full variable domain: SAVISQKPSRDICQRGTSLTIQCQVDSQVTMMFWYRQQPGQSLTLIATANQGSEATYESGFVIDKFPISRPNLTFSTLTVSNMSPEDSSIYLCSSSRVGEYGYTFGSGTRLTVV.

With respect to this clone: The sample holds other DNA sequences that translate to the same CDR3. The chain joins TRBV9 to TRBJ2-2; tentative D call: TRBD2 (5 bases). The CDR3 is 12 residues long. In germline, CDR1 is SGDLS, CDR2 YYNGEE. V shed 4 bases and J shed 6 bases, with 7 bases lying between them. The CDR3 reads CASSRGSGELFF. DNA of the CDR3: TGTGCCAGCAGCCGGGGATCCGGGGAGCTGTTTTTT.

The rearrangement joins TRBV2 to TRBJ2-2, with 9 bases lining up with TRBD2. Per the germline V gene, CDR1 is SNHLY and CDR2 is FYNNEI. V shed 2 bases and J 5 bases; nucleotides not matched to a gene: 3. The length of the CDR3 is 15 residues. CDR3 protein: CASSEILAGTGELFF. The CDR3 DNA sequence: TGTGCCAGCAGTGAAATACTAGCGGGTACCGGGGAGCTGTTTTTT.

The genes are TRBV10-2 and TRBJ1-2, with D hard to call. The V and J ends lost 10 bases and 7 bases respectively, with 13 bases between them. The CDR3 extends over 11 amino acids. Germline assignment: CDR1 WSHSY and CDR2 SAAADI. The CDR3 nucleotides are TGCGCCACGATAGCCCGTTCTGGCTACACCTTC. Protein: CATIARSGYTF.

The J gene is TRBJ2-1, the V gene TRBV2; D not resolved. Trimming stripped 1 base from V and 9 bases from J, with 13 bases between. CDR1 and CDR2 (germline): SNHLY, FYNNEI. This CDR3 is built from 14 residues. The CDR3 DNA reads TGTGCCAGCAGTGAAGTGATCTTAGAGCCTGAGCAGTTCTTC. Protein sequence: CASSEVILEPEQFF.

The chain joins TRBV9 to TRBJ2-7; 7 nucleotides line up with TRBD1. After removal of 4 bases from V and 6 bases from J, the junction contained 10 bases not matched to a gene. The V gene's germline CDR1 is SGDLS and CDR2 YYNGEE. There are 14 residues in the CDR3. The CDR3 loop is CASSLGGRVGEQYF. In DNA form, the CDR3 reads TGTGCCAGCAGCCTAGGGGGCAGGGTAGGCGAGCAGTACTTC.

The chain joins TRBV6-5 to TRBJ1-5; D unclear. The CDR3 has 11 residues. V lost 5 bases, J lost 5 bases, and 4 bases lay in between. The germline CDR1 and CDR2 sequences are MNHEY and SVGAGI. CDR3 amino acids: CASSQDQPQHF. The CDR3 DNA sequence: TGTGCCAGCAGTCAGGATCAGCCCCAGCATTTT.

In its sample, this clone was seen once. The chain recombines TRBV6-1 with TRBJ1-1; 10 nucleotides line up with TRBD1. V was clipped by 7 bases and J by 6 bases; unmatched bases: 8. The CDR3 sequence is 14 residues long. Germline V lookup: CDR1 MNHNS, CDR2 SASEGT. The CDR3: CASKPGQGTAEAFF. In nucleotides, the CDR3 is TGTGCCAGCAAACCGGGACAGGGGACGGCTGAAGCTTTCTTT.

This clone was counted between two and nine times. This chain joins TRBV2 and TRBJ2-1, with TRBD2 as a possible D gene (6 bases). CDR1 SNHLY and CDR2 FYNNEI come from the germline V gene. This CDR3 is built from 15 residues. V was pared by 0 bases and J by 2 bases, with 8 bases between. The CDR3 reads CASSEAGEAYNEQFF. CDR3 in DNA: TGTGCCAGCAGTGAAGCGGGGGAGGCCTACAATGAGCAGTTCTTC.

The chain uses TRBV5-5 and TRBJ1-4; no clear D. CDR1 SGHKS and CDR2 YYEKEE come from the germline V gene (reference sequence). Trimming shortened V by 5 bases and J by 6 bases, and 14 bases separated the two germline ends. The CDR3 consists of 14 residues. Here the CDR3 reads CASSRRGGDEKLFF. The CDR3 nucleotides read TGTGCCAGCAGTCGCCGGGGTGGGGATGAAAAACTGTTTTTT.

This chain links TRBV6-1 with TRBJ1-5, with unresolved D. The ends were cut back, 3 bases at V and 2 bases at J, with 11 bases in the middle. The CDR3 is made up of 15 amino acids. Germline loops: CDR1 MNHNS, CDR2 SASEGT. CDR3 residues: CASSDSVGGNQPQHF. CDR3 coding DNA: TGTGCCAGCAGTGACTCAGTGGGCGGCAATCAGCCCCAGCATTTT.

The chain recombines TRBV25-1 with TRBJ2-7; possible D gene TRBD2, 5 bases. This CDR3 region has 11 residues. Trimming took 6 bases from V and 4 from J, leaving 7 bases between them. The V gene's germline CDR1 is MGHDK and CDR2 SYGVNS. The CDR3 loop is CASRREYEQYF. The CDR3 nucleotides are TGTGCCAGCAGGAGGGAGTACGAGCAGTACTTC.

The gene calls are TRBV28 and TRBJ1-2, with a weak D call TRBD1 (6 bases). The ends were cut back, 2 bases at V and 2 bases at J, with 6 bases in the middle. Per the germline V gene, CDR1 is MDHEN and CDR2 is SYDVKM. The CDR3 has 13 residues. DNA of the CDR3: TGTGCCAGCAGTTTAGGGACAAACTATGGCTACACCTTC. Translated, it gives CASSLGTNYGYTF.

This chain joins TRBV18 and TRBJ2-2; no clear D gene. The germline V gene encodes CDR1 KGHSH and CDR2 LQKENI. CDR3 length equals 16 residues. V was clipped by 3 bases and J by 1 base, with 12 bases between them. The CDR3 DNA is TGTGCCAGCTCACCGTCTGGCCAGGTGAACACCGGGGAGCTGTTTTTT. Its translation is CASSPSGQVNTGELFF.